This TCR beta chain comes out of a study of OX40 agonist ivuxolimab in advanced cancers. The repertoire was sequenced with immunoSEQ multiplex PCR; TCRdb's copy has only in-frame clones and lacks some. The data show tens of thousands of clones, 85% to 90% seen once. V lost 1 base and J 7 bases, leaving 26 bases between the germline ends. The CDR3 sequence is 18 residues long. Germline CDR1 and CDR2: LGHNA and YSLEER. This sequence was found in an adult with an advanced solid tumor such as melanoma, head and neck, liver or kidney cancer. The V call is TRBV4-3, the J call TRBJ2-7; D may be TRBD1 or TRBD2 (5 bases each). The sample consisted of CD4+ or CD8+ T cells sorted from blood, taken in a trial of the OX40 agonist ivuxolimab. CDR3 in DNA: TGCGCCAGCAGCCAAGTTGGCTTTCAGGGATGGGTCTCGGGGGAGCAGTACTTC. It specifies CASSQVGFQGWVSGEQYF.